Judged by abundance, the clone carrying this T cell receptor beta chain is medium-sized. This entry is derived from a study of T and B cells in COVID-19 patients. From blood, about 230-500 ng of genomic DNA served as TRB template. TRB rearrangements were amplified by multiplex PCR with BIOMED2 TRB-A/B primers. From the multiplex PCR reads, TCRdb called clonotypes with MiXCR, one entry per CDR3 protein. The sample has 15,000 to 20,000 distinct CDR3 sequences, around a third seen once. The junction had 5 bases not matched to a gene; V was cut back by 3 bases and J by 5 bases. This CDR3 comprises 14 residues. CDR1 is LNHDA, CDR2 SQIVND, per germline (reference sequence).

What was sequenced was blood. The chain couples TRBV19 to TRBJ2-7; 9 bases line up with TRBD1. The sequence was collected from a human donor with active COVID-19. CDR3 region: CASSIRDRVNEQYF. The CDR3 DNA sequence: TGTGCCAGTAGTATCCGGGACAGGGTGAACGAGCAGTACTTC.